Sequencing of this TCR beta chain was carried out in a study of blood T cell repertoires in acute mononucleosis (dated by TCRdb to the early 2020s). For context, the study as a whole: Convalescent samples, which represented the memory response, were taken 5 to 8 months after the acute presentation. A mean blood EBV load of 3.8 log10 genome copies per million B cells was observed during acute infection, and a mean blood EBV load of roughly 2.7 was observed at convalescence.

For TCR profiling, total RNA from no fewer than 8,500 sorted tetramer+ CD8 T cells was reverse transcribed into cDNA. PCR with primers that anneal to V and J regions amplified CDR3 regions and added unique molecular identifiers to track templates. Profiling of the TCRalpha and TCRbeta chains was done on the immunoSEQ platform, including the sequencing and error-correction standards of that platform. For the original study's pipeline: Clonal copy numbers were corrected for sequencing and PCR errors, and CDR3s were defined per IMGT conventions. Only productive rearrangements were analyzed, using immunoSEQ Analyzer versions 2.0 and 3.0, with gene-pairing frequencies processed further in Microsoft Excel. Circos plots were used to visualize V-J pairings, and MEME together with a custom motifSearch program was used to find CDR3 motifs. The OLGA algorithm was used to calculate the probability of generation of TCR sequences. A clonotype seen at both visits was called persistent, a clonotype seen only at the acute visit was called nonpersistent, and a clonotype seen only at convalescence was called de novo. An amino acid clonotype used by more than one donor was defined as a public TCR. TCRdb stores this immuneACCESS table with in-frame sequences only. Part of the clones is absent; in the studies checked, under half of the shortfall reflects unresolved V genes, and no reason is known for the rest. V and J calls plus clone size are reproduced from that table; the DNA served to infer D and trimming. This sample comprises approximately 790 clones, 30% to 40% of them detected only once. In total, the top ten clones hold roughly half of the sample.

In the paper's terms, the time point label means: convalescence about 6 months (5-8 months) after acute presentation (visit 7). The study tracked CD8 T cell responses to two immunodominant EBV epitopes, BRLF1 109 (YVL-BR) and BMLF1 280 (GLC-BM), over primary infection. Primary EBV infection was taken to be indicated by a positive serum heterophile antibody test and EBV viral capsid antigen-specific IgM. As a first step, magnetic positive selection (MACS) was used to enrich total CD8 T cells from the PBMCs. A FACSAria III was used to sort live CD3+ CD8+ tetramer+ cells to over 90% purity. Cells were sorted with a PE-conjugated tetramer loaded with the BMLF1 280-288 peptide. After tetramer sorting, TCR repertoires of EBV epitope-specific CD8 T cells were deep-sequenced directly ex vivo at acute infection and at convalescence. Donors were a few people aged roughly 18 to 30 with clinical acute infectious mononucleosis and laboratory evidence of primary EBV infection. Heparinized peripheral blood was drawn at clinical presentation with mononucleosis symptoms and again about 6 months later. PBMCs were isolated by Ficoll-Paque density gradient centrifugation.

For this clone: Without the conserved terminal phenylalanine or tryptophan, this CDR3 likely stems from a read error.

Inclusive of both ends, the CDR3 amounts to 13 amino acids. Solely the CDR3 DNA is kept, with 39 bases framed from the first base. The germline V gene supplies CDR1 SQVTM and CDR2 ANQGSEA. Here is what the overall study found, with its caveats: Low acute-to-convalescent clonotype overlap might partly reflect sampling error, because only a fraction of each donor's blood was analyzed. Persistence into convalescence was observed for only around 9% of unique acute clonotypes, yet most of the response was made up by these persisting clonotypes, and the remaining acute clonotypes were seemingly replaced by new diverse de novo clonotypes. Both chains appeared to be involved in GLC-BM selection, with public TCRbeta motifs on BV14-BJ2 and BV20-BJ1 together with a TCRalpha motif on AV5-AJ31. Only a few donors were included in the cohort, so group averages were based on very few individuals.

The rearrangement combines TRBV29-1 with TRBJ2-3; the D segment is perhaps TRBD1 or TRBD2, each sharing 5 matched bases. The input for sequencing was EBV GLC epitope tetramer+ CD8+ T cells sorted from PBMCs, taken during convalescence from infectious mononucleosis. The sample's cell subset or site label is to be understood as: CD8 T cells binding tetramer with EBV BMLF1 280-288 peptide (GLC-BM). The source is a man aged 18-30 years with infectious mononucleosis caused by EBV. The sequenced DNA: TGCAGCTTTGCCGGGACCCGCACAGATAAGCAGTATCTT. Its translation reads: CSFAGTRTDKQYL.